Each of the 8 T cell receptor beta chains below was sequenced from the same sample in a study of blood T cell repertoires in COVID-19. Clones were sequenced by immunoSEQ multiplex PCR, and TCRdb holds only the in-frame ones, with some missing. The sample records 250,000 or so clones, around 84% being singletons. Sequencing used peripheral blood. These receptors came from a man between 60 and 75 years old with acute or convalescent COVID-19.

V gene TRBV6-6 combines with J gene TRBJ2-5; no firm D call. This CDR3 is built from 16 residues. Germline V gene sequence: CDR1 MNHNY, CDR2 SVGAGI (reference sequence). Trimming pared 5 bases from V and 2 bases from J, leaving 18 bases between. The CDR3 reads CASSLLKPKRQETQYF. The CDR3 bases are TGTGCCAGCAGTCTCCTTAAGCCTAAGCGTCAAGAGACCCAGTACTTC.

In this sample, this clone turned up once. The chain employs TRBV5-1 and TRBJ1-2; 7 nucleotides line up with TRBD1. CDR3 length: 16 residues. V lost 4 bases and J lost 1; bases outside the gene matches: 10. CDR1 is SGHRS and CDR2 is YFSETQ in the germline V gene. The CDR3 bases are TGCGCCAGCAGCCCTTCGGACAGGCGAGGTAACTATGGCTACACCTTC. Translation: CASSPSDRRGNYGYTF.

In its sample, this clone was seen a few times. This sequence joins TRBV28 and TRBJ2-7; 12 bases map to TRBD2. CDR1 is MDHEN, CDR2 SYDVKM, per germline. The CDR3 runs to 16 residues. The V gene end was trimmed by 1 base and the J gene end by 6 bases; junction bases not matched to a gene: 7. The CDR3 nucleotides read TGTGCCAGCAGTTTATTGACTAGCGGGAGCTTTTCCGAGCAGTACTTC. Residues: CASSLLTSGSFSEQYF. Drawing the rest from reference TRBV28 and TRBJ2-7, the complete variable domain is DVKVTQSSRYLVKRTGEKVFLECVQDMDHENMFWYRQDPGLGLRLIYFSYDVKMKEKGDIPEGYSVSREKKERFSLILESASTNQTSMYLCASSLLTSGSFSEQYFGPGTRLTVT.

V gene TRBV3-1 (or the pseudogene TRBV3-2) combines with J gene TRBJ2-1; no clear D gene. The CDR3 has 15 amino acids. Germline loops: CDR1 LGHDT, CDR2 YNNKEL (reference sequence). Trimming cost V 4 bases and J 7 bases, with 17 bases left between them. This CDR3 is CASSPSFAVPNEQFF. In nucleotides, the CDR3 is TGTGCCAGCAGCCCTTCGTTCGCGGTGCCTAATGAGCAGTTCTTC.

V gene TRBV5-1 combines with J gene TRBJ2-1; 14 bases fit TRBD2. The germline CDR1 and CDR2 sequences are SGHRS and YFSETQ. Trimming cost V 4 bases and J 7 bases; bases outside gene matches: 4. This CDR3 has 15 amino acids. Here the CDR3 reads CASSLRLAGGNEQFF. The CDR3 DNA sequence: TGCGCCAGCAGCCTTCGACTAGCGGGGGGGAATGAGCAGTTCTTC.

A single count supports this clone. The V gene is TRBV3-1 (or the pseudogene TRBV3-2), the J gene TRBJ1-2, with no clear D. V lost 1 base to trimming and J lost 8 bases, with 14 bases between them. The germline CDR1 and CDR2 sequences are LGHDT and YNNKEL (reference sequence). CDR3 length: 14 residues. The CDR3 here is CASSQGSNPRGYTF. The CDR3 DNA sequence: TGTGCCAGCAGCCAAGGATCCAATCCTCGGGGCTACACCTTC.

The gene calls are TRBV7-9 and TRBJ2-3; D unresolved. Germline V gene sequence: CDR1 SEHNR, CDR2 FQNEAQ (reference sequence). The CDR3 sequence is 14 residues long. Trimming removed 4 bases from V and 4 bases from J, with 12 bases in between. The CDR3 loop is CASSSPTGPDTQYF. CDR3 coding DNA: TGTGCCAGCAGCTCTCCCACTGGTCCAGATACGCAGTATTTT.

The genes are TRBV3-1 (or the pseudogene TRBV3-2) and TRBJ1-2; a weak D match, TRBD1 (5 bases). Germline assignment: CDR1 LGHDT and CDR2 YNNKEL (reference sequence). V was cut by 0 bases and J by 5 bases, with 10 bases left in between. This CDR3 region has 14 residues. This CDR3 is CASSQDPGYYGYTF. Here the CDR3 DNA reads TGTGCCAGCAGCCAAGACCCAGGGTATTATGGCTACACCTTC.